These 9 T cell receptor beta chains share one sample of origin, sequenced in a study of immune evolution from preneoplasia to lung adenocarcinoma. Sequencing used immunoSEQ multiplex PCR; TCRdb keeps in-frame clones, though not all of them. The table includes around 6,000 clones, approximately 85% detected once. Sequences were obtained from FFPE invasive lung adenocarcinoma tissue. These receptors came from a person aged 50-75 years with lung adenocarcinoma.

The rearrangement joins TRBV10-3 to TRBJ2-5, with D perhaps given as TRBD1 or TRBD2 (6 bases each). Germline-derived CDR1 and CDR2 are ENHRY and SYGVKD. The CDR3 has 15 residues. Trimming took 3 bases from V and 5 from J, leaving 16 bases between them. This CDR3 is CAISDSFGGGETQYF. The CDR3 bases are TGTGCCATCAGTGACTCCTTCGGGGGCGGGGAGACCCAGTACTTC.

V and J are TRBV27 and TRBJ2-7, with 9 bases lining up with TRBD1. This CDR3 is built from 14 residues. Losses at the gene ends were 6 bases for V and 4 bases for J; bases not matched to a gene: 7. The germline V gene encodes CDR1 MNHEY and CDR2 SMNVEV (reference sequence). This CDR3 reads CASRPGTGLYEQYF. The CDR3 DNA is TGTGCCAGCAGACCCGGGACAGGGCTTTACGAGCAGTACTTC.

The chain carries TRBV6-1 and TRBJ2-1; 12 bases fit TRBD2. With V trimmed by 4 bases and J by 2 bases, 3 bases remained unmatched. The CDR3 length is 16 residues. Germline loops: CDR1 MNHNS, CDR2 SASEGT. The DNA of the CDR3 is TGTGCCAGCAGTGGGGCTAGCGGGAGGGCCTACAATGAGCAGTTCTTC. This encodes CASSGASGRAYNEQFF.

This sequence joins TRBV25-1 and TRBJ1-2; weak D call: TRBD1 (6 bases). Trimming stripped 5 bases from V and 6 bases from J, with 7 bases between. CDR3 size: 11 residues. The germline V gene has CDR1 MGHDK and CDR2 SYGVNS. The chain's CDR3 is CASSTGNGYTF. The CDR3 coding sequence is TGTGCCAGCAGTACAGGGAATGGCTACACCTTC.

V gene TRBV15 combines with J gene TRBJ2-7; 8 positions match TRBD2. Unmatched junction bases numbered 5, after V lost 0 bases and J lost 7 bases. Germline CDR1 is LNHNV and CDR2 is YYDKDF (reference sequence). CDR3 length equals 14 residues. CDR3 loop: CATSRDATSGEQYF. DNA of the CDR3: TGTGCCACCAGCAGAGATGCTACTAGCGGTGAGCAGTACTTC. Using reference TRBV15 and TRBJ2-7 for the parts outside the CDR3, the full variable domain is DAMVIQNPRYQVTQFGKPVTLSCSQTLNHNVMYWYQQKSSQAPKLLFHYYDKDFNNEADTPDNFQSRRPNTSFCFLDIRSPGLGDTAMYLCATSRDATSGEQYFGPGTRLTVT.

The chain joins TRBV5-4 to TRBJ2-3, with TRBD2 identical over 11 bases. Unmatched junction bases numbered 9, after V lost 3 bases and J lost 6 bases. In germline, CDR1 is SGHNT, CDR2 YYREEE (reference sequence). The CDR3 consists of 16 residues. The CDR3 reads CASSSGTSGWGDTQYF. In DNA, the CDR3 is TGTGCCAGCAGCTCTGGGACTAGCGGATGGGGGGATACGCAGTATTTT.

The chain has TRBV7-9 and TRBJ2-3; D uncertain. Germline V lookup: CDR1 SEHNR, CDR2 FQNEAQ (reference sequence). Trimming stripped 5 bases from V and 5 bases from J, with 8 bases between. This CDR3 has 12 amino acids. CDR3 region: CASSPALDTQYF. The CDR3 coding sequence is TGTGCCAGCAGCCCAGCCTTAGATACGCAGTATTTT. The whole variable domain, remainder taken from reference TRBV7-9 and TRBJ2-3, is DTGVSQNPRHKITKRGQNVTFRCDPISEHNRLYWYRQTLGQGPEFLTYFQNEAQLEKSRLLSDRFSAERPKGSFSTLEIQRTEQGDSAMYLCASSPALDTQYFGPGTRLTVL.

In DNA, the CDR3 is TGTGCCAGCAACCGGGACCCCAATCAGCCCCAGCATTTT. Protein: CASNRDPNQPQHF. The rearrangement links TRBV10-3 to TRBJ1-5; a possible D gene is TRBD1 (5 bases). Trimming pared 10 bases from V and 3 bases from J, leaving 13 bases between. The CDR3 is 13 amino acids. Germline loops: CDR1 ENHRY, CDR2 SYGVKD.

The rearrangement links TRBV29-1 to TRBJ2-1; D is unresolved. Germline loops: CDR1 SQVTM, CDR2 ANQGSEA. V was shortened by 8 bases and J by 6 bases, with 14 bases between the two germline ends. The CDR3 has 12 amino acids. The DNA for the CDR3 is TGCAGCTACCGCCCCAGTGGCAATGAGCAGTTCTTC. It translates to CSYRPSGNEQFF.